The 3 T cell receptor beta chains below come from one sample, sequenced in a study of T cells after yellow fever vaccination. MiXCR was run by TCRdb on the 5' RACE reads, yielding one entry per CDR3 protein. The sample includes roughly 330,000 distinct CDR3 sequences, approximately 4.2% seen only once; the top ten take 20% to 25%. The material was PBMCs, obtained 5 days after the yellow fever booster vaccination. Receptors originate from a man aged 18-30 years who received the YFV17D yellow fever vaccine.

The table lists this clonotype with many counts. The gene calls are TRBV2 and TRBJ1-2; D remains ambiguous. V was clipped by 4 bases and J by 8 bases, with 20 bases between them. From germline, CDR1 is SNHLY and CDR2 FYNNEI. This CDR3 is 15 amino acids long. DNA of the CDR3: TGTGCCAGCAGTGCGGAATATGGGAGCTCATGGGGCTACACCTTC. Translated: CASSAEYGSSWGYTF.

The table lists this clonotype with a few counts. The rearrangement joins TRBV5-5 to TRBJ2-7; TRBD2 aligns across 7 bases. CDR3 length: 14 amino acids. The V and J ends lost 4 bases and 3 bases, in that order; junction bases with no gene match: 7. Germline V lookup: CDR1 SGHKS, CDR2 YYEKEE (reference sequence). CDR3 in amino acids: CASSLEAGVYEQYV. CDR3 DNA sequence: TGTGCCAGCAGCCTCGAGGCGGGGGTCTACGAGCAGTACGTC.

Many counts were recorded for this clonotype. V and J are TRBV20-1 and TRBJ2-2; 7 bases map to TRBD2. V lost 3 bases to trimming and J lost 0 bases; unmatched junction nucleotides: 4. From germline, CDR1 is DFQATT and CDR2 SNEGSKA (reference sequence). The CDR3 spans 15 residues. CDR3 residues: CSARWGGANTGELFF. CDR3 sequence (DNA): TGCAGTGCTAGGTGGGGAGGGGCGAACACCGGGGAGCTGTTTTTT.